This TCR beta chain was identified in a study of blood T cell repertoires in COVID-19. Study-level background: Donors in the United States, Italy and Spain gave samples during acute or convalescent COVID-19. T cells, B-cell-depleted T cells, or PBMCs provided the cDNA or gDNA that served as material.

Original handling: Using reference gene primer amplification, nucleated cell counts were estimated. Repertoires were generated with immunoSEQ multiplex PCR, while TCRdb's copy carries only in-frame clones and drops some. The D gene and trimming were derived from the DNA, and the V and J assignments and clone size from that table. The repertoire includes about 210,000 clones, 89% of them detected once, and about 5% sits in the top ten. The sequence was collected from a woman in her thirties or forties with acute or convalescent COVID-19. Sequencing was done on a sample of peripheral blood.

DNA of the CDR3: TGTGCCAGCAGCGGTTCAGGGGGGTATGGCTACACCTTC. Translated: CASSGSGGYGYTF. The rearrangement uses TRBV9 and TRBJ1-2; 7 nucleotides match TRBD1. With 3 bases clipped from V and 5 bases from J, the junction kept 4 bases outside the gene matches. CDR3 size: 13 residues. Germline V gene lookup returns CDR1 SGDLS and CDR2 YYNGEE.